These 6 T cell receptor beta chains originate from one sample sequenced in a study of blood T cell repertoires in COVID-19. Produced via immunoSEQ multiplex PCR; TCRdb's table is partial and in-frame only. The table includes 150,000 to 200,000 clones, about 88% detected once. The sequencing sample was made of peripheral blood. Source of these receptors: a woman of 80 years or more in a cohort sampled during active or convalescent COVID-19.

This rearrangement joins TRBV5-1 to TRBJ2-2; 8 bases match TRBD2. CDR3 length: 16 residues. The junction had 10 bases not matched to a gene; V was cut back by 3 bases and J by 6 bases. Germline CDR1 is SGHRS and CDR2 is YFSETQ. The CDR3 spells CASSSAGTSFSGELFF. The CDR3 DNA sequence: TGCGCCAGCAGCTCAGCCGGGACTAGTTTCTCCGGGGAGCTGTTTTTT.

CDR3 amino acids: CASSQGSGTYEQYF. CDR3 bases: TGCGCCAGCAGCCAGGGATCAGGGACCTACGAGCAGTACTTC. The chain combines TRBV4-1 with TRBJ2-7; D possibly corresponds to TRBD1 (5 bases). The CDR3 runs to 14 residues. Trimming pared 3 bases from V and 2 bases from J, leaving 11 bases between. Germline CDR1 and CDR2: MGHRA and YSYEKL.

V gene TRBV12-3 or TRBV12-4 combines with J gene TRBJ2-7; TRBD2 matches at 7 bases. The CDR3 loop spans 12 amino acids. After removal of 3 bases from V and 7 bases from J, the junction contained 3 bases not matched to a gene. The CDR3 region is CASSFTAGEQYF. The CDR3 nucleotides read TGTGCCAGCAGTTTTACAGCGGGGGAGCAGTACTTC.

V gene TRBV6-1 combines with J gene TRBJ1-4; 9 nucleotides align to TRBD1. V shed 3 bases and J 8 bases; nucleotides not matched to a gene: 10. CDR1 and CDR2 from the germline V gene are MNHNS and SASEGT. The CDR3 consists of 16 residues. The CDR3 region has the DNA TGTGCCAGCAGTGATACTCTACAGGGGGCGAGAGAAAAACTGTTTTTT. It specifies CASSDTLQGAREKLFF.

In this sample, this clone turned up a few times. CDR3 sequence reads: CASSLPQGVYTEAFF. CDR3 DNA sequence: TGTGCCAGCAGCTTACCGCAGGGGGTGTACACTGAAGCTTTCTTT. The chain carries TRBV11-2 and TRBJ1-1, with 7 bases that match TRBD1. This CDR3 region has 15 residues. The V gene's germline CDR1 is SGHAT and CDR2 FQNNGV. Trimming took 2 bases from V and 3 from J; bases not matched to a gene: 6.

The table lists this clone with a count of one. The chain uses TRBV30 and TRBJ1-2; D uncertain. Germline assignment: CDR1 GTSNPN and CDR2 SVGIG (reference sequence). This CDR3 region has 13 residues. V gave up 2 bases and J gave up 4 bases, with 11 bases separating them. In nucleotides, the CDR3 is TGTGCCTGGAGTATGAGGGCGAGCTATGGCTACACCTTC. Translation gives CAWSMRASYGYTF.